This entry concerns a single T cell receptor beta chain. The data belong to a study of blood T cell repertoires in COVID-19. This CDR3 has 16 amino acids. V gave up 4 bases and J gave up 7 bases; unmatched junction bases: 8. The germline V gene has CDR1 SGDLS and CDR2 YYNGEE. In the study's own analysis: Amplification with reference gene primers provided the estimates of nucleated cell counts. Generated by immunoSEQ multiplex PCR, the TCRdb table keeps only in-frame clones and is missing some. D and trimming were read from the DNA, whereas the V and J calls and clone size are those reported in that table. The sample lists 250,000 to 350,000 clones, 70% to 90% occurring once. Participants were placed into cohorts based on the clinical history they reported. The study counted Cohort 3 donors as recovered given two negative PCRs, clearance, or symptom resolution.

The receptor was derived from a woman between 18 and 29 years old who had recovered from COVID-19. The specimen was PBMCs or T cells enriched from blood (not recorded which). The J gene is TRBJ2-1, the V gene TRBV9; the match to TRBD2 covers 13 bases. CDR3 protein: CASSLRGTSGINEQFF. CDR3 sequence (DNA): TGTGCCAGCAGCCTCAGAGGGACTAGCGGGATAAATGAGCAGTTCTTC.